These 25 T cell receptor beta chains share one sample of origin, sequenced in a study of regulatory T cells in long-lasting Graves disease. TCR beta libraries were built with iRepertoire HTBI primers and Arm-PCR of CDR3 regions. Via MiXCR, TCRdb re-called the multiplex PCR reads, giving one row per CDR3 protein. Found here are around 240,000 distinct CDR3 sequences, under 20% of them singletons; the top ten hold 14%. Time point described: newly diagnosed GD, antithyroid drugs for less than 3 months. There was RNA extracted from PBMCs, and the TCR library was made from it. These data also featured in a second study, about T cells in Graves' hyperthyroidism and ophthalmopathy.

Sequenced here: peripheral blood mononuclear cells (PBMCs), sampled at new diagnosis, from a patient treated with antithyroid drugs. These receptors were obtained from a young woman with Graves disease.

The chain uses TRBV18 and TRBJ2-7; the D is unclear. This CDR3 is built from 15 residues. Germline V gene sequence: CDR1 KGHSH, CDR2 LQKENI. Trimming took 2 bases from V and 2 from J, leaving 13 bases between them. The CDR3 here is CASSPSPESTYEQYF. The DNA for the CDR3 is TGTGCCAGCTCACCATCCCCGGAATCCACCTACGAGCAGTACTTC.

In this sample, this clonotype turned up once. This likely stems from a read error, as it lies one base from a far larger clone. The CDR3 is CASSPWNLAGGLGEQFF. The CDR3 nucleotides read TGTGCCAGCAGCCCCTGGAACCTAGCGGGGGGGCTTGGTGAGCAGTTCTTC. The chain uses TRBV11-2 and TRBJ2-1; TRBD2 agrees at 12 bases. This CDR3 comprises 17 residues. V lost 5 bases to trimming and J lost 9 bases; unmatched junction nucleotides: 14. Germline V gene data show CDR1 as SGHAT and CDR2 as FQNNGV.

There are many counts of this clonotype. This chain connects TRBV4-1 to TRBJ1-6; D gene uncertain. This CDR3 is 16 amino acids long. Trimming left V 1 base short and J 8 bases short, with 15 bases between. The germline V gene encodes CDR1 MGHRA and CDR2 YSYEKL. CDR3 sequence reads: CASSQVGWRADSPLHF. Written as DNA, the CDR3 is TGCGCCAGCAGCCAAGTTGGGTGGAGGGCCGATTCACCCCTCCACTTT.

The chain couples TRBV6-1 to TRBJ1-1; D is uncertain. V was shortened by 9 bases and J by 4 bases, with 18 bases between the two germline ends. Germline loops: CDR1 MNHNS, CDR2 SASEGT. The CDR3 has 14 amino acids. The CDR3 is CASSPRRDFTEAFF. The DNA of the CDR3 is TGTGCCAGTTCCCCCCGCCGGGATTTCACTGAAGCTTTCTTT.

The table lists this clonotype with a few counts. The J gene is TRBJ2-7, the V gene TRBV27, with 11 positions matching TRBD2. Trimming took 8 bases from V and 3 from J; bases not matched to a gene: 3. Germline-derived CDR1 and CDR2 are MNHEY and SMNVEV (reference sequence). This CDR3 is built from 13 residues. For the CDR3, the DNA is TGTGCCAGCCGACTAGCGGGGAACTACGAGCAGTACTTC. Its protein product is CASRLAGNYEQYF.

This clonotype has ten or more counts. The CDR3 coding sequence is TGCAGTGCTAGGAGGGGAAGGGCGGGATCTGAAGCTTTCTTT. Amino acids: CSARRGRAGSEAFF. The chain carries TRBV20-1 and TRBJ1-1; possible D gene TRBD1, 5 bases. Germline CDR1 is DFQATT and CDR2 is SNEGSKA (reference sequence). Trimming pared 3 bases from V and 6 bases from J, leaving 17 bases between. The CDR3 spans 14 residues.

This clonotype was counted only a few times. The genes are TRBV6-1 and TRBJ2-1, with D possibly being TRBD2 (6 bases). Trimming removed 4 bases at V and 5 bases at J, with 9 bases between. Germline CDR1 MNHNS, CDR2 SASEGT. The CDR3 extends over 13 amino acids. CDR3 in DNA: TGTGCCAGCAGTGCCTCGGGGGACAATGAGCAGTTCTTC. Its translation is CASSASGDNEQFF.

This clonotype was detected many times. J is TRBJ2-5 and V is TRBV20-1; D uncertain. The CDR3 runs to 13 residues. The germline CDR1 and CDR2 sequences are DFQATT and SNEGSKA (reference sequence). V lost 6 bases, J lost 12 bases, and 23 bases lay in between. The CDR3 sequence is CSAPESPGTVEYF. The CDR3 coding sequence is TGCAGTGCCCCAGAATCCCCAGGCACCGTTGAGTACTTC.

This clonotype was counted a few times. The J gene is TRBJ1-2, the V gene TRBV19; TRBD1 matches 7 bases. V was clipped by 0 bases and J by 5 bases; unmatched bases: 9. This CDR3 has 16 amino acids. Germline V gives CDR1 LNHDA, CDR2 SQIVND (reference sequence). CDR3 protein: CASSIEGGTVQYGYTF. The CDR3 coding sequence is TGTGCCAGTAGTATAGAAGGTGGGACAGTTCAATATGGCTACACCTTC. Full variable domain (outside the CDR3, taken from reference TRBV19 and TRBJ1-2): DGGITQSPKYLFRKEGQNVTLSCEQNLNHDAMYWYRQDPGQGLRLIYYSQIVNDFQKGDIAEGYSVSREKKESFPLTVTSAQKNPTAFYLCASSIEGGTVQYGYTFGSGTRLTVV.

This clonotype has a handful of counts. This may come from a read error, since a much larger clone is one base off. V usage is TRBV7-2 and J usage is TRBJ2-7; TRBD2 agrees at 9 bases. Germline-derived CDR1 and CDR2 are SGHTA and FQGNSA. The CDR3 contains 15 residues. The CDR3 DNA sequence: TGTGCCAGCAGCCCGGCGGGGGGGCCATCCTGCGAGCAGTACTTC. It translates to CASSPAGGPSCEQYF.

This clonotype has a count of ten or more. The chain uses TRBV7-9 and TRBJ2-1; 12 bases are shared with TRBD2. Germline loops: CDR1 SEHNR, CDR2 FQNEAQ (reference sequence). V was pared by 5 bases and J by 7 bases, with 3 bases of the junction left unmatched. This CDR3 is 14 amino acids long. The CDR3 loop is CASSHGTSGNEQFF. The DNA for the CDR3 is TGTGCCAGCAGCCATGGGACTAGCGGGAATGAGCAGTTCTTC. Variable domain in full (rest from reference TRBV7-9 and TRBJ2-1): DTGVSQNPRHKITKRGQNVTFRCDPISEHNRLYWYRQTLGQGPEFLTYFQNEAQLEKSRLLSDRFSAERPKGSFSTLEIQRTEQGDSAMYLCASSHGTSGNEQFFGPGTRLTVL.

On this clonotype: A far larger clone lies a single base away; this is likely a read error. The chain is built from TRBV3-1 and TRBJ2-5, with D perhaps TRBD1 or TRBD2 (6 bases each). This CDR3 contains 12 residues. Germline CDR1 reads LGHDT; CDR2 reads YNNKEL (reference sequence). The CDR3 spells CASSGGHETRYF. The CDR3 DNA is TGTGCCAGCAGTGGGGGGCACGAGACCCGGTACTTC.

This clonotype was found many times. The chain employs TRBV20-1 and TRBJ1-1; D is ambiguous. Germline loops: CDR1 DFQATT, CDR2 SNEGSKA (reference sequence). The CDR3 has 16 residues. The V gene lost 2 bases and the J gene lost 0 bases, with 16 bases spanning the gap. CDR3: CSARPKRTQMNTEAFF. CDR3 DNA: TGCAGTGCTAGACCCAAACGGACCCAGATGAACACTGAAGCTTTCTTT.

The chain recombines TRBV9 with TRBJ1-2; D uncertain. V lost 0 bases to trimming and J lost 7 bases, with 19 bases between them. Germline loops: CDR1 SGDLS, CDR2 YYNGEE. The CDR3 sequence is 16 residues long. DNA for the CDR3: TGTGCCAGCAGCGTAGGGACGGACCCCGGGCCTTCTGGCTACACCTTC. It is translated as CASSVGTDPGPSGYTF.

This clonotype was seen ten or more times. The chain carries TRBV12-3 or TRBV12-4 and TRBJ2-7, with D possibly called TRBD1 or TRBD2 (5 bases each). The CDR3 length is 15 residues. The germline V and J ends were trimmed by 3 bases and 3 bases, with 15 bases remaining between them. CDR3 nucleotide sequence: TGTGCCAGCAGTTTCGAGGGGACGGCCAACTACGAGCAGTACTTC. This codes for CASSFEGTANYEQYF.

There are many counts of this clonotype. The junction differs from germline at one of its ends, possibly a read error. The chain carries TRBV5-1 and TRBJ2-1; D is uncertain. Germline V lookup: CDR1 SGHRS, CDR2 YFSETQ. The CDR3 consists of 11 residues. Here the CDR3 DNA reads TGTGCCAGCAGCTTGGAGTATGAGCAGTTCTTC. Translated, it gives CASSLEYEQFF.

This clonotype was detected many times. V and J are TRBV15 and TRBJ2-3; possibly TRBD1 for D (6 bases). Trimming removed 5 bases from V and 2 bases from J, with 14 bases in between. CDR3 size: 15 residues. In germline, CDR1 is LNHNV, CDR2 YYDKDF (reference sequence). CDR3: CATSGFMGHTDTQYF. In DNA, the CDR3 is TGTGCCACCAGCGGATTTATGGGACACACAGATACGCAGTATTTT.

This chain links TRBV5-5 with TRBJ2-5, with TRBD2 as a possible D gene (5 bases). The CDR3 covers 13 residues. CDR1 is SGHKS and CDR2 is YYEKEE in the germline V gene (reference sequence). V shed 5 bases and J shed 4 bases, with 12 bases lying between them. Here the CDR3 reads CASRVEGIETQYF. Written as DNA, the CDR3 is TGTGCCAGCAGGGTTGAGGGAATAGAGACCCAGTACTTC.

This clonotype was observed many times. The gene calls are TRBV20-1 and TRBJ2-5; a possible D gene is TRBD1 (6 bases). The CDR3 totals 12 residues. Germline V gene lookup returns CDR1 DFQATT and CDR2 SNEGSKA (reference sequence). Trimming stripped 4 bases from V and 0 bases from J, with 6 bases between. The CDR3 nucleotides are TGCAGTGCTAAGGGGGACCAAGAGACCCAGTACTTC. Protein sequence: CSAKGDQETQYF.

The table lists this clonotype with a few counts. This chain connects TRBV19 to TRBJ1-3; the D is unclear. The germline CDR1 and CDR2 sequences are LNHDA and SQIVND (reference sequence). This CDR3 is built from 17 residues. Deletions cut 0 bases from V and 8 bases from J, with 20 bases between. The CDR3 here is CASSIDRGSYYPDTIYF. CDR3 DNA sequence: TGTGCCAGTAGTATAGATCGAGGCTCCTATTACCCGGACACCATATATTTT.

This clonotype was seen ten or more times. CDR3 region: CASSLILVGFFGVYEQYF. The CDR3 DNA follows: TGTGCCAGCAGCTTAATTCTGGTCGGCTTTTTCGGGGTTTACGAGCAGTACTTC. V is TRBV7-8 and J is TRBJ2-7; maybe TRBD2 (5 bases). CDR1 is SGHVS, CDR2 FQNEAQ, per germline. Trimming left V 2 bases short and J 4 bases short, with 24 bases between. CDR3 length: 18 amino acids.

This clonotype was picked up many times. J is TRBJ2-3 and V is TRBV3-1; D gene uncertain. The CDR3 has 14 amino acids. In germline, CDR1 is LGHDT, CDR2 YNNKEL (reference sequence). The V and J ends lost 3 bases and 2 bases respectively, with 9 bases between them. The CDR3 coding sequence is TGTGCCAGCAGCCATTACGAATCCACAGATACGCAGTATTTT. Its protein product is CASSHYESTDTQYF.

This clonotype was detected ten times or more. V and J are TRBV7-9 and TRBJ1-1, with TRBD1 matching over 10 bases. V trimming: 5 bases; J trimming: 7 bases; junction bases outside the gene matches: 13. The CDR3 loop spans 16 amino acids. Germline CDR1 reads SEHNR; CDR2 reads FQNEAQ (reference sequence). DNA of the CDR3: TGTGCCAGCAGCAACACCGGGACAGGGGAGAAGGGTGAAGCTTTCTTT. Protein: CASSNTGTGEKGEAFF.

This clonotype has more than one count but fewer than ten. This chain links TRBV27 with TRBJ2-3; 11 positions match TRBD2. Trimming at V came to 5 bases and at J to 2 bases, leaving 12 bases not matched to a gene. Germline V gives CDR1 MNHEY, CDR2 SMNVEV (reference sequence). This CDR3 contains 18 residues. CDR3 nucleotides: TGTGCCAGCAGTCCCCGTCCTAGCGGGGGGACTCTCACAGATACGCAGTATTTT. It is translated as CASSPRPSGGTLTDTQYF.

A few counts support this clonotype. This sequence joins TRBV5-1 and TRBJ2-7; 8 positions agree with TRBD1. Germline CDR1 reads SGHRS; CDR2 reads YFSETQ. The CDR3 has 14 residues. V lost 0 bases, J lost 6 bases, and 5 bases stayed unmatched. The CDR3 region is CASSLGSGGGEQYF. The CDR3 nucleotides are TGCGCCAGCAGCTTGGGTTCAGGGGGCGGCGAGCAGTACTTC.